These 2 T cell receptor beta chains were all obtained from the same sample, sequenced in a study of control samples from healthy donors and cancer patients. Sequencing was performed with immunoSEQ multiplex PCR; in TCRdb, only in-frame clones are kept and a portion is missing. The data hold fewer than 110,000 clones, with around 89% observed a single time. Sequences were obtained from blood. The receptors derive from a man younger than 40 in good health.

The CDR3 bases are TGTGCCAGCATCGTAACCGGGACATCGCGGACTGAAGCTTTCTTT. Translating it yields CASIVTGTSRTEAFF. The chain links TRBV5-6 to TRBJ1-1; tentative D call: TRBD1 (6 bases). CDR3 length: 15 residues. Trimming removed 6 bases from V and 5 bases from J, with 20 bases in between. Germline-derived CDR1 and CDR2 are SGHDT and YYEEEE.

V usage is TRBV27 and J usage is TRBJ2-2; D is unclear. This CDR3 spans 15 amino acids. CDR1 is MNHEY and CDR2 is SMNVEV in the germline V gene (reference sequence). The V end lost 6 bases, the J end lost 4 bases, and 15 bases lay between the germline ends. CDR3 amino acids: CASRPVGVATGELFF. Here the CDR3 DNA reads TGTGCCAGCAGGCCTGTTGGGGTAGCCACCGGGGAGCTGTTTTTT.